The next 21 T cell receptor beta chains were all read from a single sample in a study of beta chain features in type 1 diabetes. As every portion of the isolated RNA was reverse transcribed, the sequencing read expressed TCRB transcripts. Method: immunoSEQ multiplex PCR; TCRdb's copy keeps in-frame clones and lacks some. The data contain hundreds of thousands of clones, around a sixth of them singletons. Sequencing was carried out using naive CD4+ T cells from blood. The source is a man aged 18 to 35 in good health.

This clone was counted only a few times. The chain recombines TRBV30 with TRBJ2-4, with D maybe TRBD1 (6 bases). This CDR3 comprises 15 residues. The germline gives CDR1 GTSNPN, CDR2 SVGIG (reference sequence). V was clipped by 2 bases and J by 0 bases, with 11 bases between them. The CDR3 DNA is TGTGCCTGGAGTCCCGGGACACTAGCCAAAAACATTCAGTACTTC. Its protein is CAWSPGTLAKNIQYF.

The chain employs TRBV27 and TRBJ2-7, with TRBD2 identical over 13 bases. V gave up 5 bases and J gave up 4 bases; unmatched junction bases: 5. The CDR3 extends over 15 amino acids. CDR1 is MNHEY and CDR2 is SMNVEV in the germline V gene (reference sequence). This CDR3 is CASSPGTSGTYEQYF. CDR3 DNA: TGTGCCAGCAGTCCCGGGACTAGCGGGACGTACGAGCAGTACTTC.

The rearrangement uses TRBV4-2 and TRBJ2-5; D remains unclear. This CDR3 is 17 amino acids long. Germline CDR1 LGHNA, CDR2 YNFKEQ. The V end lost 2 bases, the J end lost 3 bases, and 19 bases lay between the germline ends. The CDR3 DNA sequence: TGTGCCAGCAGCCAATACCAGTCTGTGGGCTTAAAAGAGACCCAGTACTTC. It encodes CASSQYQSVGLKETQYF.

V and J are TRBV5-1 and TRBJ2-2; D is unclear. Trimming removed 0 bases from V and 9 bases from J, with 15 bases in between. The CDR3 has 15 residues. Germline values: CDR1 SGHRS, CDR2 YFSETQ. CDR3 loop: CASSLAHSFNRELFF. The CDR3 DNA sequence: TGCGCCAGCAGCTTGGCCCACAGCTTTAACCGGGAGCTGTTTTTT.

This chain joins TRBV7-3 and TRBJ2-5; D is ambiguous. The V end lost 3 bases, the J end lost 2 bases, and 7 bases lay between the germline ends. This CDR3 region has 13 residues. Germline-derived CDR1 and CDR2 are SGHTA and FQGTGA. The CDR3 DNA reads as TGTGCCAGCAGCTTGTACAGTCAAGAGACCCAGTACTTC. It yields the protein CASSLYSQETQYF. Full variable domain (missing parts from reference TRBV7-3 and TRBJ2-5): GAGVSQTPSNKVTEKGKYVELRCDPISGHTALYWYRQSLGQGPEFLIYFQGTGAADDSGLPNDRFFAVRPEGSVSTLKIQRTERGDSAVYLCASSLYSQETQYFGPGTRLLVL.

The CDR3, as DNA: TGTGCCGCCGGGGGACAGGGGGTGTACAATGAGCAGTTCTTC. Translated, it gives CAAGGQGVYNEQFF. The V call is TRBV10-3, the J call TRBJ2-1, with 11 bases lining up with TRBD1. Losses at the gene ends were 11 bases for V and 4 bases for J; bases not matched to a gene: 7. Germline V gene data show CDR1 as ENHRY and CDR2 as SYGVKD. The CDR3 is made up of 14 amino acids.

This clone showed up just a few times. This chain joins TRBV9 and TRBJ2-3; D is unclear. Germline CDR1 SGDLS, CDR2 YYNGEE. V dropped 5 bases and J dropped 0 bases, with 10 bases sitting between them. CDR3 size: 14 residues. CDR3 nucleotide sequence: TGTGCCAGCAGGCCTGGTTCTAGCACAGATACGCAGTATTTT. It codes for CASRPGSSTDTQYF.

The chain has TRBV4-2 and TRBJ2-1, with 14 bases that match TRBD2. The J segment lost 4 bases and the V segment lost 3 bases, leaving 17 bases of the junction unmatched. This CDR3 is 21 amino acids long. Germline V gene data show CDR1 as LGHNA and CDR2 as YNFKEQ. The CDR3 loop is CASSHVNRGTGLAGVYNEQFF. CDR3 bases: TGTGCCAGCAGCCATGTAAACAGGGGGACGGGACTAGCGGGAGTGTACAATGAGCAGTTCTTC.

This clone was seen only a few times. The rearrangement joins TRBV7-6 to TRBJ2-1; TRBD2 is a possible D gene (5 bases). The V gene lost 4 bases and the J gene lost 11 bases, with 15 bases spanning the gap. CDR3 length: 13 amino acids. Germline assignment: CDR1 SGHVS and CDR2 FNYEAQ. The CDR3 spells CASSYAGQEKQFF. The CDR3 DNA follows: TGTGCCAGCAGCTATGCGGGCCAAGAGAAGCAGTTCTTC.

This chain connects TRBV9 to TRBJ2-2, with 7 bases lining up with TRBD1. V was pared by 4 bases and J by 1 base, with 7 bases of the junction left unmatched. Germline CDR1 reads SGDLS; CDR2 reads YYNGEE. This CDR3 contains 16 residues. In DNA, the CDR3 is TGTGCCAGCAGCCTTCGGACAGGAGGGAACACCGGGGAGCTGTTTTTT. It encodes CASSLRTGGNTGELFF.

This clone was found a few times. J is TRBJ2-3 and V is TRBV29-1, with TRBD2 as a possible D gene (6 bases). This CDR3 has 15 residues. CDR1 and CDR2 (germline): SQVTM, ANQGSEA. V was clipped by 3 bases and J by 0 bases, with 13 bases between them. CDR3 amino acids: CSVDDRRESTDTQYF. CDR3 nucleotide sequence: TGCAGCGTTGACGACCGGAGGGAGAGCACAGATACGCAGTATTTT.

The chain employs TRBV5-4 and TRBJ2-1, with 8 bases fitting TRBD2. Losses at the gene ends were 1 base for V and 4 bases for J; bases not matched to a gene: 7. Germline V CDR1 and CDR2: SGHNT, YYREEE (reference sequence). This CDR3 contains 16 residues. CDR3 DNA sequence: TGTGCCAGCAGCTTGAGAAGCGGGAGTCGGTACAATGAGCAGTTCTTC. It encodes CASSLRSGSRYNEQFF.

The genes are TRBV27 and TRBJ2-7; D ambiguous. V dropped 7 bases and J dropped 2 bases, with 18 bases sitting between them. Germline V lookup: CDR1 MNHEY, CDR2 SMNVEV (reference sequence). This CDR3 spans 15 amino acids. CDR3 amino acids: CASMGQIKGPYEQYF. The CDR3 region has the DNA TGTGCCAGCATGGGCCAAATAAAAGGACCCTACGAGCAGTACTTC.

The CDR3 reads CASGVLQGRKNIQYF. The CDR3 DNA reads TGTGCCAGCGGAGTACTACAGGGAAGGAAAAACATTCAGTACTTC. V and J are TRBV27 and TRBJ2-4; possible D gene TRBD1, 6 bases. V gave up 8 bases and J gave up 4 bases, with 18 bases separating them. This CDR3 region has 15 residues. Germline CDR1 and CDR2: MNHEY and SMNVEV (reference sequence).

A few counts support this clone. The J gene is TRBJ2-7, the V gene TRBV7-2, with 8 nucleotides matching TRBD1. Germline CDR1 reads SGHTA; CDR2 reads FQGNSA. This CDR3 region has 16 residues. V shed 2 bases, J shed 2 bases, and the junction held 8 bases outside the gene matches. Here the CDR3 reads CASSLRGRGPTYEQYF. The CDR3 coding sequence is TGTGCCAGCAGCTTAAGGGGCAGGGGGCCCACCTACGAGCAGTACTTC.

CDR3 sequence reads: CASSESRRLSPQHF. The DNA of the CDR3 is TGTGCCAGCAGTGAATCGAGGCGCCTCTCGCCCCAGCATTTT. This chain links TRBV25-1 with TRBJ1-5; D not certain. This CDR3 region has 14 residues. The V gene's germline CDR1 is MGHDK and CDR2 SYGVNS. Trimming shortened V by 1 base and J by 9 bases, and 13 bases separated the two germline ends.

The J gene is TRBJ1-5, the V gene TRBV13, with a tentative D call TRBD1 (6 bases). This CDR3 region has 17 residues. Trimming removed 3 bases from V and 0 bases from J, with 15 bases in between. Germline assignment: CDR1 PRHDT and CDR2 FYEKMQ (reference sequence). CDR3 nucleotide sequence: TGTGCCAGCAGCTTGGGCAGGGGTTGGAGTAGCAATCAGCCCCAGCATTTT. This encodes CASSLGRGWSSNQPQHF.

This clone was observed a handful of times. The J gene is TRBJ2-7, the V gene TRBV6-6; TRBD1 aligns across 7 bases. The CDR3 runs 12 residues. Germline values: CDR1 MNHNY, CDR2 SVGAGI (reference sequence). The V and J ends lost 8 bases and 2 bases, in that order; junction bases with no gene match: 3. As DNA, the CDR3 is TGTGCCAGCCTTGGGACAGCCTACGAGCAGTACTTC. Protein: CASLGTAYEQYF.

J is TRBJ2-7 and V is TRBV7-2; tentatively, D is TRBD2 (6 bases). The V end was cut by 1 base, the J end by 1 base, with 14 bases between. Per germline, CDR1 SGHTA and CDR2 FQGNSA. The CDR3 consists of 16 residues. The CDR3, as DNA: TGTGCCAGCAGCTTAGGTAGGGCTAGCGCTTCCTACGAGCAGTACTTC. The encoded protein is CASSLGRASASYEQYF.

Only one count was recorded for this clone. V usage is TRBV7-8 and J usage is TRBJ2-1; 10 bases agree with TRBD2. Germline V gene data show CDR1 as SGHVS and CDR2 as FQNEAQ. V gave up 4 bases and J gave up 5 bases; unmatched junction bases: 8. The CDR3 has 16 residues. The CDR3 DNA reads TGTGCCAGCAGCTCAGTACTAGCGGGAAACAACAATGAGCAGTTCTTC. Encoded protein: CASSSVLAGNNNEQFF.

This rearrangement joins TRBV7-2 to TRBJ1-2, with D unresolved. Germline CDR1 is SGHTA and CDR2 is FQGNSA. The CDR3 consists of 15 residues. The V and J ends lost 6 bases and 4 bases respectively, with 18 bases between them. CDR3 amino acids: CASSPVEGSGYGYTF. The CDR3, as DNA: TGTGCCAGCAGTCCCGTCGAGGGTAGTGGCTATGGCTACACCTTC.